This entry features one T cell receptor (beta chain) sequence. The source of the sample is a study of regulatory T cells in long-lasting Graves disease. Time point defined: newly diagnosed GD, antithyroid drugs for less than 3 months. RNA isolated from PBMCs was used to make the TCR library. An endocrinology department located in Xi'an, China, was where the patients came from. With EDTA tubes as the receptacles, about 8.1 milliliters of peripheral blood were drawn. In building TCR beta libraries, iRepertoire HTBI primers were used together with Arm-PCR of CDR3 regions. A single record per CDR3 protein comes from TCRdb applying MiXCR to the multiplex PCR reads. Of 620,000 or so distinct CDR3 sequences listed, roughly 15% were seen once; the top ten hold about 20%. CDR3 length equals 15 residues. Per the germline V gene, CDR1 is SGHKS and CDR2 is YYEKEE (reference sequence). Trimming pared 1 base from V and 1 base from J, leaving 12 bases between.

The same data also contributed to another study, on T cells in Graves' hyperthyroidism and ophthalmopathy.

The chain links TRBV5-5 to TRBJ2-7; perhaps TRBD2 as D (6 bases). The receptor was isolated from a woman aged 25 to 39 with Graves disease. Source: peripheral blood mononuclear cells (PBMCs), taken at new diagnosis, from a patient treated with antithyroid drugs. CDR3 in amino acids: CASSLQAGQSYEQYF. The CDR3 nucleotides read TGTGCCAGCAGCTTGCAGGCGGGGCAATCCTACGAGCAGTACTTC. Full variable domain (outside the CDR3, taken from reference TRBV5-5 and TRBJ2-7): DAGVTQSPTHLIKTRGQQVTLRCSPISGHKSVSWYQQVLGQGPQFIFQYYEKEERGRGNFPDRFSARQFPNYSSELNVNALLLGDSALYLCASSLQAGQSYEQYFGPGTRLTVT.